This record looks at one T cell receptor (beta chain) sequence and its context. This record belongs to a study of PD-L1 blockade in urothelial cancer. As for the study in general: Treatment start was followed by blood analysis at 3 weeks (second dose) and again at 6 weeks. The study recovered a median of around 150,000 T cells per blood sample.

Profiled with immunoSEQ multiplex PCR; TCRdb holds only in-frame clones, not every one. The data show tens of thousands of clones, around four fifths seen once. The sample was PBMCs, taken around atezolizumab (anti-PD-L1) treatment. The sequence came from a man between 65 and 85 years old with urothelial cancer.

CDR3 nucleotide sequence: TGTGCCAGCCAAGTTGGAAGCGGGAGAGGCCTATACGAGCAGTACTTC. As protein: CASQVGSGRGLYEQYF. The chain carries TRBV28 and TRBJ2-7; 8 bases fit TRBD2. Germline CDR1 MDHEN, CDR2 SYDVKM. The CDR3 has 16 residues. V shed 8 bases and J 4 bases; nucleotides not matched to a gene: 16.